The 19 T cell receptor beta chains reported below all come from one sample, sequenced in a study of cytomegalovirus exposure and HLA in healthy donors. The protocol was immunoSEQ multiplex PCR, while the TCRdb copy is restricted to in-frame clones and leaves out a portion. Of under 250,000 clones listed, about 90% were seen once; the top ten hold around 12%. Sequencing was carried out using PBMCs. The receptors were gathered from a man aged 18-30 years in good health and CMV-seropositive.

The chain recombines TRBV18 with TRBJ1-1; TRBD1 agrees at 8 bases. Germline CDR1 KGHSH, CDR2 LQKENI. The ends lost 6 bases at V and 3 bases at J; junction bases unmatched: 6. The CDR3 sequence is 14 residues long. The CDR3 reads CASSLHRGDTEAFF. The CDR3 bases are TGTGCCAGCTCCCTTCACAGGGGGGACACTGAAGCTTTCTTT.

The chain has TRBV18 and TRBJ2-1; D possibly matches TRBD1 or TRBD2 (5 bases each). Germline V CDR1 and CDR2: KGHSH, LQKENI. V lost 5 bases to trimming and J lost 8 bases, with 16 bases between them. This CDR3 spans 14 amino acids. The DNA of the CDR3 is TGTGCCAGCTCAATCGGTCGGGGCCGGCATGAGCAGTTCTTC. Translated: CASSIGRGRHEQFF.

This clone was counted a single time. CDR3 DNA: TGTGCCAGCAGTGACGGACTAGCGGGGGCAGAGACCCAGTACTTC. This encodes CASSDGLAGAETQYF. The chain is built from TRBV2 and TRBJ2-5, with 13 bases identical to TRBD2. Looked up from germline, CDR1 is SNHLY and CDR2 is FYNNEI. The CDR3 contains 15 residues. The V and J ends lost 3 bases and 4 bases, in that order; junction bases with no gene match: 2. Full variable domain (outside the CDR3, taken from reference TRBV2 and TRBJ2-5): EPEVTQTPSHQVTQMGQEVILRCVPISNHLYFYWYRQILGQKVEFLVSFYNNEISEKSEIFDDQFSVERPDGSNFTLKIRSTKLEDSAMYFCASSDGLAGAETQYFGPGTRLLVL.

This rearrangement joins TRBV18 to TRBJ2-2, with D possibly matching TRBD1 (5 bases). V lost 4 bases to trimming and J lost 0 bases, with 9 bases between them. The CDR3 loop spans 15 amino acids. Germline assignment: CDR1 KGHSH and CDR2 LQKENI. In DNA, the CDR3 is TGTGCCAGCTCACTCAGGGAAGCGAACACCGGGGAGCTGTTTTTT. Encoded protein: CASSLREANTGELFF.

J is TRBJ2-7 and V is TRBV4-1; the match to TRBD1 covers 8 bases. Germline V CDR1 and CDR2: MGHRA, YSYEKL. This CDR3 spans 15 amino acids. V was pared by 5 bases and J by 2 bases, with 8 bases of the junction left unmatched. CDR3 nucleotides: TGCGCCAGCAGCTTCGGGACAGGACAGACCTACGAGCAGTACTTC. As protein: CASSFGTGQTYEQYF.

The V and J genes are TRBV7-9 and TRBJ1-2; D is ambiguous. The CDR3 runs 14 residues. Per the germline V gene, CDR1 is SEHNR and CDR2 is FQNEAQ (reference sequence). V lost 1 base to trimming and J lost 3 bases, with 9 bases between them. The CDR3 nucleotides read TGTGCCAGCAGCTTAGTCCGGGGTGACTATGGCTACACCTTC. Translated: CASSLVRGDYGYTF.

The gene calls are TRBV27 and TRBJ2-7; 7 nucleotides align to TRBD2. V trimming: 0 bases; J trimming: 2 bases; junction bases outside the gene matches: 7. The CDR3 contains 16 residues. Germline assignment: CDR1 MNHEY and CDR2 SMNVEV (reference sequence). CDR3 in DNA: TGTGCCAGCAGTTTATCCGCGGGAGCTCTCCCCTACGAGCAGTACTTC. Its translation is CASSLSAGALPYEQYF.

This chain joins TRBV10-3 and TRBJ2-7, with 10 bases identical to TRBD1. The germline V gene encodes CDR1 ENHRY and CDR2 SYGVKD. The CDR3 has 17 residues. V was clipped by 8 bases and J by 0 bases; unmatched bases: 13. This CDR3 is CAIGDPAGQGYSYEQYF. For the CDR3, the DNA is TGTGCCATCGGAGACCCTGCGGGACAGGGGTACTCCTACGAGCAGTACTTC.

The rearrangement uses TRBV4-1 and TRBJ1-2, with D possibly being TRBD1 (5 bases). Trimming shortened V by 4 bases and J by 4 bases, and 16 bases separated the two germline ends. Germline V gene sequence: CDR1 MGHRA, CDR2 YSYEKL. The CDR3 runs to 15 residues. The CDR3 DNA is TGCGCCAGCAGCCCCTCGGACACCGCAAGCTATGGCTACACCTTC. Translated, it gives CASSPSDTASYGYTF.

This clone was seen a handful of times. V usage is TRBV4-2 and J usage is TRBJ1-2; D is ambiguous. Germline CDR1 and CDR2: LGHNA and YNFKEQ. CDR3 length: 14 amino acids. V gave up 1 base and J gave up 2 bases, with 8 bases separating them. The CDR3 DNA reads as TGTGCCAGCAGCCAAGGCCAAGAGAACTATGGCTACACCTTC. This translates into CASSQGQENYGYTF.

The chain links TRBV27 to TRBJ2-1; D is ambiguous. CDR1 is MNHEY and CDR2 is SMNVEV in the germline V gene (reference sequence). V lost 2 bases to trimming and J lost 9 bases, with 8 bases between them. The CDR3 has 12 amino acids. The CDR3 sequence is CASSLQVGEQFF. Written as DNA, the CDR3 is TGTGCCAGCAGTTTACAAGTCGGTGAGCAGTTCTTC.

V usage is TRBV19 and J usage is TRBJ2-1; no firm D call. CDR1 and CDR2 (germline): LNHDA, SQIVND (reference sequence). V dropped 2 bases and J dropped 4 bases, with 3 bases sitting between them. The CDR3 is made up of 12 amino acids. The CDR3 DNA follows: TGTGCCAGTAGTATATCATACAATGAGCAGTTCTTC. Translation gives CASSISYNEQFF.

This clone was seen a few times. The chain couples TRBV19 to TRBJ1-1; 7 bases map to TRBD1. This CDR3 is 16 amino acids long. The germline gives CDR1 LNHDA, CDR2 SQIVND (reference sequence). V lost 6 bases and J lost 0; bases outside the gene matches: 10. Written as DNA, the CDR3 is TGTGCCAGTAGAGCGGGGGAGGGACAGATGAACACTGAAGCTTTCTTT. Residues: CASRAGEGQMNTEAFF.

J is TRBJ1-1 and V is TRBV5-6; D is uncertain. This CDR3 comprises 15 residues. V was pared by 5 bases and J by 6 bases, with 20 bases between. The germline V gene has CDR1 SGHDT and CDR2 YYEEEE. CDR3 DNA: TGTGCCAGCAGTTCAACAAGTCGGGTAATGGCTGAAGCTTTCTTT. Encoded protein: CASSSTSRVMAEAFF.

The CDR3 spells CVIRAAGGYNEQFF. The CDR3 DNA is TGTGTCATACGGGCAGCGGGAGGTTACAATGAGCAGTTCTTC. This chain connects TRBV2 to TRBJ2-1, with 9 bases that match TRBD2. Germline loops: CDR1 SNHLY, CDR2 FYNNEI. The CDR3 extends over 14 amino acids. The variable domain in full, completed from reference TRBV2 and TRBJ2-1, reads EPEVTQTPSHQVTQMGQEVILRCVPISNHLYFYWYRQILGQKVEFLVSFYNNEISEKSEIFDDQFSVERPDGSNFTLKIRSTKLEDSAMYFCVIRAAGGYNEQFFGPGTRLTVL.

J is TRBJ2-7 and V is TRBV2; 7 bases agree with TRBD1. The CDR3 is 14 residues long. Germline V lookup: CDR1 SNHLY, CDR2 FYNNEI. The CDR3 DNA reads TGTGCAGTCAAGGGGACAGAAGACATCTACGAGCAGTACTTC. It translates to CAVKGTEDIYEQYF.

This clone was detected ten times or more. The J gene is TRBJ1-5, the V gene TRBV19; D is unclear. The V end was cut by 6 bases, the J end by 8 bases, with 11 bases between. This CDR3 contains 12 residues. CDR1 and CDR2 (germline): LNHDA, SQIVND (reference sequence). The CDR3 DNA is TGTGCCAGTAGAGAGGGCCCGGAGCCCCAGCATTTT. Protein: CASREGPEPQHF.

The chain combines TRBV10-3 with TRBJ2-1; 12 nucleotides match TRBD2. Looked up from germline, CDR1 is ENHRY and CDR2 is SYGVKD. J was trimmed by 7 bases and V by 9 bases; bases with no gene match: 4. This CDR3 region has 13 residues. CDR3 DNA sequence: TGTGCCATTGCGGGACTAGCGGGTAATGAGCAGTTCTTC. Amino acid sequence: CAIAGLAGNEQFF.

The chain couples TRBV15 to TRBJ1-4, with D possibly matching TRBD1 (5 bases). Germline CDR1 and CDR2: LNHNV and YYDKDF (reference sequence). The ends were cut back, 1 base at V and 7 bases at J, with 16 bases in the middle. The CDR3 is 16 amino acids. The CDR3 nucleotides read TGTGCCACCAGCAGAGCGAGGGACTCGGCGGGTGAAAAACTGTTTTTT. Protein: CATSRARDSAGEKLFF.